This T cell receptor beta chain appears in the sequencing data of a study of neoadjuvant anti-PD-1 for oral cavity cancer (dated by TCRdb to the early 2020s). With respect to the entire study: Patients mostly received three to four biweekly doses of nivolumab at 3 mg/kg before curative-intent surgical resection. There were some 13 patients in the parent correlative cohort, and the response rate was 30% to 35%. Patients without progression received a fourth nivolumab dose around day 43 and underwent definitive surgical resection on days 50-56. Patients with complete response, partial response or stable disease by RECIST 1.1 were defined as responders, whereas patients with progression were defined as non-responders. Results the study describes overall, beyond this receptor: Within PBMCs, T cell clonality (Gini index) was significantly higher in non-responders than responders after neoadjuvant nivolumab. Only three patients per response group were included in the TCR analyses, and the authors called for validation in larger cohorts. Higher pretreatment blood Treg/Th17 ratios correlated with higher pretreatment blood TCRbeta clonality and lower post-treatment tumor TCRbeta clonality.

The meaning of the sample's time point label: after neoadjuvant nivolumab, at surgical resection. None of the patients had received prior systemic or radiation treatment, and all were newly diagnosed with stage II-IVA oral cavity squamous cell carcinoma. The cohort was made up of patients with locally advanced, HPV-negative oral cavity squamous cell carcinoma. Peripheral blood mononuclear cells were analyzed directly and were not maintained or expanded in culture. Samples came from a longitudinal correlative study of a single-arm phase II trial of neoadjuvant nivolumab in oral cavity squamous cell carcinoma. Subject-matched pre- and post-treatment PBMCs and tumors from three responders and three non-responders were subjected to genomic DNA-based TCRbeta sequencing. Peripheral blood mononuclear cells were collected before nivolumab treatment and were collected again after treatment, at the time of surgery. The Maxwell RSC DNA from Cells kit was used to extract genomic DNA from PBMCs.

This clone was found once. The clone's antigen remains unknown. The record has no base qualities; no much larger clone is one base away. PBMC libraries used mostly approximately 500 ng of input genomic DNA for deep sequencing, with six replicates per sample. TCRbeta libraries were prepared with the immunoSEQ hsTCRbeta kit according to the manufacturer's instructions. Sequencing of the completed libraries took place using an Illumina NovaSeq 6000 S4 flow cell after they had been pooled to about 3 nM. The authors' pipeline ran thus. Raw data preprocessing and quality control were performed with the immunoSEQ Analyzer. The analysis was limited to productive rearrangements, and each clonotype was defined by a unique CDR3 amino acid sequence. Using the R package tcR, the researchers computed the Gini-Simpson index as their estimate of repertoire clonality. Student's t test was used to compare Gini indices, while Pearson correlation assessed associations with tumor size change. Not all clones reach the TCRdb copy of this immuneACCESS table, which keeps in-frame sequences only. Checked studies attribute under half of the gap to unresolved V genes and leave the rest unexplained. The V and J calls and clone size come from that table; D and trimming were worked out from the DNA. This sample has around 68,000 clones in its table, and around 85% of those were observed once. The ten top clones hold roughly 3% of the sample.

Trimming takes 0 bases from V and 9 bases from J, and the germline ends sit 16 bases apart. The CDR3 sequence holds 15 residues, the cysteine and phenylalanine included. Only the CDR3 DNA is retained, 45 bases long and in frame from the first base. For CDR1 and CDR2, the germline V gene lists SGHRS and YFSETQ. This receptor was identified in a person aged 35-80 years with oral cavity squamous cell carcinoma. Sequenced material: PBMCs, taken after nivolumab (anti-PD-1) treatment. Recombination joined TRBV5-1 with TRBJ2-1; no confident D gene assignment can be made. The nucleotide sequence reads as follows: TGCGCCAGCAGCTTGGTAGTATCCCCTCCAGCTGAGCAGTTCTTC. Its protein reads: CASSLVVSPPAEQFF.